This T cell receptor (beta chain) was found in a study of blood T cells in healthy people across ages. With regard to this clonotype: The antigen remains unidentified.

Primed by a sample-barcoded 5' primer and a J-beta primer mix, a second PCR proceeded for about 7 to 11 cycles. A template-switch adaptor that had 12 random nucleotides put a tag on each cDNA molecule. TCRdb re-analysed the 5' RACE reads in MiXCR, keeping a single row per CDR3 protein. The sample has over a million distinct CDR3 sequences; 35% to 45% are singletons. Study conclusions and caveats: Getting older went along with TCR beta diversity per million T cells dropping roughly linearly. Unsorted PBMCs blocked a conclusive comparison of naive and antigen-experienced cells.

The ends were cut back, 8 bases at V and 0 bases at J, with 6 bases in the middle. CDR3 length: 12 amino acids. The germline CDR1 and CDR2 sequences are MNHNY and SVGAGI (reference sequence). Input material: blood. The V call is TRBV6-6, the J call TRBJ2-3; either TRBD1 or TRBD2 may supply D (5 bases each). The sequence derives from a woman younger than 30 in good health. The CDR3 bases are TGTGCCAGCGAGGGGAGCACAGATACGCAGTATTTT. Protein product: CASEGSTDTQYF.